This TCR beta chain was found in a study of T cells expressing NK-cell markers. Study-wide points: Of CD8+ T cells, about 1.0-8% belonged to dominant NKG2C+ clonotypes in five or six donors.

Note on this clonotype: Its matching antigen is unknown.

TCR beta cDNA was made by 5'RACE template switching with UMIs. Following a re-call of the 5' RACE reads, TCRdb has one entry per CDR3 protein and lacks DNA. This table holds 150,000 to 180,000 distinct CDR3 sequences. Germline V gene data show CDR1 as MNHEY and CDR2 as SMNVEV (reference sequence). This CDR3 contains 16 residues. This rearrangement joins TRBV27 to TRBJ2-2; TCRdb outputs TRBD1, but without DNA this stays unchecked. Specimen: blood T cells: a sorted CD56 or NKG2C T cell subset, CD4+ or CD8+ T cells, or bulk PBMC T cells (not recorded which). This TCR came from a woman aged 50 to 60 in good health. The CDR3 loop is CASSSVRGPDLRELFF.